What follows is one T cell receptor beta chain and its context. Its specific antigen is unknown. It has no much larger one-base neighbor in the sample; base qualities were not kept. This entry belongs to a study of Graves' ophthalmopathy and Graves' hyperthyroidism (dated by TCRdb to 2016 to 2018). For the study in its entirety: Peripheral blood was collected before any treatment was given, at the time of initial diagnosis. The study used signatures of the TCR beta repertoire to tell Graves' ophthalmopathy apart from Graves' hyperthyroidism and to predict which patients would progress to ophthalmopathy. In about six hyperthyroidism patients, the T-cell repertoire of thyroid tissue was compared with the T-cell repertoire of blood. In total, 135 blood samples were TCR-sequenced: some 43 ophthalmopathy, about 75 hyperthyroidism and some 17 hyperthyroidism-to-ophthalmopathy patients. An independent validation cohort was composed of fewer than 20 hyperthyroidism patients and about 16 patients who later progressed from hyperthyroidism to ophthalmopathy. To explore V-J signatures distinguishing ophthalmopathy from hyperthyroidism, a discovery set of around 97 patients (roughly 45 ophthalmopathy, 57 stable hyperthyroidism) was enrolled. Following sampling, methimazole starting at 30 mg daily was administered to hyperthyroidism patients, and high-dose intravenous methylprednisolone was administered to ophthalmopathy patients.

V trim: 5 bases; J trim: 0 bases; unmatched bases: 8. The CDR3 covers 17 residues, taking in both the cysteine and the phenylalanine. The CDR3 DNA has 51 bases and is translated from base 1. CDR1 SEHNR and CDR2 FQNEAQ are derived from the germline V gene (reference sequence). Ophthalmopathy patients were characterized by moderately to severely active disease, a Clinical Activity Score of at least 3, a NOSPECS grade of at least 4, and a disease duration under 3 months. Patients with other autoimmune diseases, uncontrolled infections, pregnancy or lactation were excluded from the study. Diagnosis was based on clinical symptoms, serum thyroxine, TRAb, thyroid ultrasound and orbital computed tomography. PBMCs were isolated from 8 to 10 ml of fresh peripheral blood by Ficoll-Paque density gradient centrifugation. Trizol reagent was used to extract the total RNA, and its quality was then checked on an Agilent 2100 Bioanalyzer.

Study-level results and caveats: Ophthalmopathy was separated from stable hyperthyroidism by the 13-signature model with 87.88% sensitivity and around 81% specificity in cross-validation and with 80%/75% in the test set. Most of the expanded thyroid clonotypes with a frequency above 0.001 were also detected in blood, and it was suggested that the thyroid immune response may be reflected by blood repertoires. No statistical method was used to predetermine the sample size, and group allocation was not hidden from the investigators. In validation, the model predicted ophthalmopathy progression with 70.59% sensitivity and 72.22% specificity; roughly 11 predicted patients were CT-confirmed with GO in a median of about 7.1 months.

TCR beta CDR3 regions were amplified from RNA transcripts for repertoire sequencing. The first round was an RT-PCR using HTBI primers with the Qiagen OneStep RT-PCR kit, and this first round was followed by a second-round multiplex PCR, then size selection and purification. The libraries underwent paired-end sequencing with 100 bp reads on an Illumina HiSeq2000. Processing in the source paper ran as follows. Reads were processed with SOAPnuke, discarding reads with adapters, uncalled bases, mean Phred below 15, or no exact constant-primer or identifier match. COPE v1.2.5 was used to merge the high-quality paired reads. Each unique nucleotide sequence was defined as a clonotype, and clonotypes were aligned to IMGT TRB V, D and J references with MiTCR v1.1. Analysis was restricted to V-J combinations with a frequency above 0.0001, which covered just over 98% of repertoires. For each V-J combination, a TCR clonal expansion and chaos score was defined as F50 clonal expansion divided by the chaos observed in the TCRdist matrix. Welch's t-statistics and random forest were used to narrow the features down to around twelve V-J combinations, which were then fed into a naive Bayes classifier. The Morisita-Horn index was used to measure how similar the thyroid and blood repertoires were. The public reads were run again by TCRdb, first through fastp at Q25 and then through MiXCR, and only productive beta chains were kept. Entries that share a CDR3 protein sequence are merged under the most common genes and DNA. TCRdb assigned the V and J calls; the authors' analysis was not used. The sample table shows 200,000 to 300,000 distinct CDR3 sequences, and 45% are seen once. In total, the top ten clones hold less than 50% of the sample.

This clonotype originated in an adult man with Graves' ophthalmopathy. Recombination linked TRBV7-9 to TRBJ1-3; TRBD1 fits 9 bases in the junction. Material for sequencing was peripheral blood. The nucleotides read TGTGCCAGCAGCCCAGGGACAGGGCCGATCTCTGGAAACACCATATATTTT. Its translation reads: CASSPGTGPISGNTIYF.